Here is one T cell receptor (beta chain) with its context. Its specificity is not known. Treatment specified: oral pan-JAK inhibitor, 5-10 mg twice daily. Peripheral blood and lesional scalp punch biopsies were taken from alopecia areata patients. This entry is derived from a study of CD8+ T cells in alopecia areata. Study-wide points: How baseline CD8+ expansion relates to response remains uncertain (there was one nonresponder). While patients received tofacitinib, many expanded lesional clones remained present in scalp and blood. Treatment with tofacitinib significantly lowered scalp clonality and reduced expanded CD8+ clones among the top 100.

The junction had 4 bases not matched to a gene; V was cut back by 4 bases and J by 5 bases. The CDR3 extends over 12 amino acids. Germline assignment: CDR1 SQVTM and CDR2 ANQGSEA. RNA extraction and reverse transcription yielded cDNA as sequencing template. Sequencing was performed with immunoSEQ multiplex PCR; in TCRdb, only in-frame clones are kept and a portion is missing. The table has approximately 210,000 clones, roughly 66% seen once; the top ten hold approximately 1.2%. The source material was CD4+ T cells sorted from blood, sampled around week 46, from a patient treated with tofacitinib. The clonotype comes from a human donor with alopecia areata. The chain recombines TRBV29-1 with TRBJ2-7; TRBD1 matches 8 bases. The CDR3 protein is CSVGHRGNEQYF. The CDR3 coding sequence is TGCAGCGTTGGGCACAGGGGGAACGAGCAGTACTTC.